Shown below are 18 T cell receptor delta chains from a single sample sequenced in a study of γδ T cells in repeated Plasmodium falciparum infection. TCRdb re-called the multiplex PCR reads using CATT. There are under 65,000 delta-chain clones in the sample; 1.7% occur only once, and approximately 15% lies in the top ten. Gammadelta T cells were flow-sorted from PBMC into Vgamma9/Vdelta2+ and Vdelta2-negative populations for bulk analysis. What was sequenced was gamma-delta T cells from blood. Source of these receptors: a pool of human donors (malaria-infected and uninfected, not separated).

Concerning this clone itself: A single base is all that separates this from a far larger clone, so a read error is likely. This sequence joins TRDV3 and TRDJ1; D is undetermined. Because TCRdb records no J gene, it was assigned here through a match of the DNA to germline. CDR3 size: 10 residues. Germline CDR1 TVYSNPD, CDR2 GDNSRS (reference sequence). CDR3 DNA sequence: TGTGCTTTTCGATTGAGTAAACTCATCTTT. This gives the protein CAFRLSKLIF.

Notes on this clone: TCRdb shows a much larger clone's protein in place of this DNA's translation, and the two differ at residue 15, likely through a read error; the protein shown is translated from the DNA. J is TRDJ1 and V is TRAV38-2/DV8, with D possibly matching TRDD2 (9 bases). Here the J gene came from matching the DNA to germline, since TCRdb omits it. Trimming removed 2 bases from V and 0 bases from J, with 47 bases in between. The CDR3 is 27 residues long. The V gene's germline CDR1 is TSESDYY and CDR2 QEAYKQQN. The DNA of the CDR3 is TGTGCTTATAGGAGTCGGGGGGGGAAAACCTTCCTACGCGCTCCCCGTACTGGGGGTCCTCACACCGATAAACTCATCTTT. This codes for CAYRSRGGKTFLRAPRTGGPHTDKLIF.

At least ten counts were recorded for this clone. A much larger clone differs by one base, so this may be a read error. V usage is TRDV1 and J usage is TRDJ1; 13 bases map to TRDD3. Germline CDR1 is TSWWSYY and CDR2 is QGS. The length of the CDR3 is 21 residues. V trimming: 2 bases; J trimming: 0 bases; junction bases outside the gene matches: 15. The CDR3 loop is CALGEWNWGIRRSPYTDKLIF. CDR3 coding DNA: TGTGCTCTTGGGGAATGGAACTGGGGGATACGTCGGTCACCGTACACCGATAAACTCATCTTT.

This clone was seen a few times. A far larger clone differs by one base, so this is likely a read error. Within the sample, other DNA sequences also encode this same CDR3. As DNA, the CDR3 is TGTGCCTTTAATATACCCGTTCCCTACTGGGGGATACAGAGTCCTTATAAGCTCATCTTT. This gives the protein CAFNIPVPYWGIQSPYKLIF. The V gene is listed as TRDV3; no J gene was called; the D call in the table, TRDD3, was not verified against the DNA. Germline V gene lookup returns CDR1 TVYSNPD and CDR2 GDNSRS (reference sequence). The CDR3 length is 20 residues.

Regarding this clone: This DNA's translation differs at residue 7 from TCRdb's protein, which comes from a much larger clone; a read error is likely, and the protein shown is translated from the DNA. J is TRDJ1 and V is TRDV1, with 9 bases fitting TRDD2. TCRdb offers no J gene call, so here the DNA was matched to germline to obtain one. V lost 5 bases to trimming and J lost 0 bases; unmatched junction nucleotides: 28. CDR3 length: 23 residues. Germline CDR1 TSWWSYY, CDR2 QGS. CDR3 region: CALGSWSLPTFRWGPGDTDKLIF. CDR3 bases: TGTGCTCTTGGGTCATGGAGCCTTCCTACTTTCCGCTGGGGGCCGGGGGACACCGATAAACTCATCTTT.

This clone showed up just a few times. This likely stems from a read error, as it lies one base from a far larger clone. At the DNA level, this CDR3 is encoded by other sequences in the same sample as well. The V and J genes are TRDV2 and TRDJ3; 12 bases align to TRDD3. The CDR3 has 18 amino acids. In germline, CDR1 is GEAIGNYY, CDR2 EKD. The CDR3 loop is CACDTLGDTSWDTRQMFF. DNA for the CDR3: TGTGCCTGTGACACACTGGGGGATACCTCCTGGGACACCCGACAGATGTTCTTC.

This clone was observed at least ten times. This DNA translates differently at residue 9 from the TCRdb protein, which is that of a much larger clone; a read error is likely, and the protein shown is the DNA's own translation. CDR3 in amino acids: CALGERTGRREYTDKLIF. Written as DNA, the CDR3 is TGTGCTCTTGGGGAACGGACTGGGAGACGTGAGTACACCGATAAACTCATCTTT. J is TRDJ1 and V is TRDV1, with D possibly being TRDD3 (6 bases). Deletions cut 1 base from V and 0 bases from J, with 18 bases between. Germline CDR1 is TSWWSYY and CDR2 is QGS. The CDR3 is 18 residues long.

This clone has only a few counts. A far larger clone is one nucleotide away, so this likely arose from a read error. The sample carries other DNA sequences with the same CDR3. V is TRDV1 and J is TRDJ1; 9 bases are shared with TRDD3. The J gene, not given by TCRdb, was assigned here from a germline match of the nucleotide sequence. The J segment lost 2 bases and the V segment lost 0 bases, leaving 19 bases of the junction unmatched. Germline assignment: CDR1 TSWWSYY and CDR2 QGS. The length of the CDR3 is 21 residues. CDR3 sequence (DNA): TGTGCTCTTGGGGAACTCCGCCCTGGGGGATTAGGAACTTTACGGACCGATAAACTCATCTTT. Protein sequence: CALGELRPGGLGTLRTDKLIF.

As regards this clone: One base separates it from a far larger clone, so it is likely a read error. Distinct nucleotide sequences in the sample also encode this CDR3. For the V gene the call is TRAV38-2/DV8; the J gene has no call; the tabulated D call, TRDD2, remains unverified against the DNA. This CDR3 is 17 amino acids long. From germline, CDR1 is TSESDYY and CDR2 QEAYKQQN. The CDR3 region has the DNA TGTGCTTATAGGCCTCCTTCCCCACTGTACTCCACCGATAAGCTCATCTTT. It codes for CAYRPPSPLYSTDKLIF.

The sample holds a few counts of this clone. TCRdb pairs this DNA with a much larger clone's protein that differs at residue 17, likely a read error; the protein shown was translated from the DNA. The V and J genes are TRDV2 and TRDJ1; 10 nucleotides align to TRDD3. Since TCRdb gives no J gene, matching the DNA to germline was used here to assign it. This CDR3 is built from 20 residues. Looked up from germline, CDR1 is GEAIGNYY and CDR2 is EKD. The CDR3 region is CACDKPSCWGIERYTDELIF. The CDR3, as DNA: TGTGCCTGTGACAAACCTTCCTGCTGGGGGATAGAGAGGTACACCGATGAACTCATCTTT.

This clone was observed many times. TCRdb shows a much larger clone's protein in place of this DNA's translation, and the two differ at residue 9, likely through a read error; the protein shown is translated from the DNA. V and J are TRDV2 and TRDJ1; D is perhaps TRDD3 (6 bases). The CDR3 is 15 amino acids. The V end was cut by 0 bases, the J end by 1 base, with 11 bases between. Per germline, CDR1 GEAIGNYY and CDR2 EKD. For the CDR3, the DNA is TGTGCCTGTGACACCGTGGGGGGGTGCACCGATAAACTCATCTTT. Its protein product is CACDTVGGCTDKLIF.

A note on this clone: This likely stems from a read error, as it lies one base from a far larger clone. The sample has other DNA sequences that encode this CDR3 too. The CDR3 DNA sequence: TGTGCTCTGCAGTCGGGGCCTCCGTTTACTGGGGGATACGCATACACCGATAAACTCATCTTT. Residues: CALQSGPPFTGGYAYTDKLIF. The chain joins TRDV1 to TRDJ1, with TRDD3 matching over 13 bases. CDR3 length: 21 residues. Trimming at V came to 9 bases and at J to 0 bases, leaving 22 bases not matched to a gene. Germline CDR1 and CDR2: TSWWSYY and QGS.

This clone was counted only a few times. A far bigger clonotype differs at one base, so this is likely a read error. Other DNA sequences in this specimen translate into the identical CDR3. This sequence joins TRDV1 and TRDJ1; 10 nucleotides agree with TRDD3. Here the J gene was assigned by germline matching of the DNA, as TCRdb has none. In germline, CDR1 is TSWWSYY, CDR2 QGS. The CDR3 spans 21 residues. The CDR3 loop reads CALRELGPTELLGDWCDKLIF. Written as DNA, the CDR3 is TGTGCTCTTAGGGAACTCGGCCCTACAGAGCTACTGGGGGATTGGTGCGATAAACTCATCTTT.

This clone was seen many times. The J gene is TRDJ1, the V gene TRDV1; 9 nucleotides agree with TRDD2. Germline V gene data show CDR1 as TSWWSYY and CDR2 as QGS. Trimming took 1 base from V and 0 from J; bases not matched to a gene: 21. The CDR3 loop spans 22 amino acids. The CDR3 DNA reads TGTGCTCTTGGGGAACCGATATTCTTAACCTTCCTACGGAGACTACACACCGATAAACTCATCTTT. This codes for CALGEPIFLTFLRRLHTDKLIF.

A remark on this clone: A far larger clone is off by one base, so a read error is likely. The sample has other DNA sequences that encode this CDR3 too. The rearrangement links TRAV38-2/DV8 to TRDJ1; 8 nucleotides line up with TRDD3. The J gene was missing in TCRdb and was found by matching the end of the DNA to germline. This CDR3 region has 20 residues. V dropped 2 bases and J dropped 2; count of bases not matched to a gene: 20. Germline-derived CDR1 and CDR2 are TSESDYY and QEAYKQQN. This chain's CDR3 is CAYRSWYHVGTGGHTDKLIF. DNA of the CDR3: TGTGCTTATAGGAGTTGGTACCACGTCGGTACTGGGGGCCATACCGATAAACTCATCTTT.

As concerns this clone: TCRdb's protein for this DNA is that of a much larger clone and differs from the translation at residue 3, likely a read error; the protein shown is the DNA translation. The chain is built from TRDV2 and TRDJ1, with TRDD3 matching over 8 bases. The J gene, absent from TCRdb, was called here by matching the DNA to germline. CDR1 is GEAIGNYY, CDR2 EKD, per germline. This CDR3 is built from 21 residues. DNA of the CDR3: TGTGCCCGTGACACGAAGAGGCGGCTGGGGGACTCCATGGCGTACACCGATAAACTCATCTTT. It translates to CARDTKRRLGDSMAYTDKLIF.

Points on this clone: Translating this DNA gives a protein that differs at residue 9 from the TCRdb one, which belongs to a much larger clone; a read error is likely, and the protein shown is this translation. The rearrangement uses TRDV3 and TRDJ1; TRDD2 matches at 9 bases. Because TCRdb records no J gene, it was assigned here through a match of the DNA to germline. CDR3 size: 20 residues. CDR1 and CDR2 (germline): TVYSNPD, GDNSRS (reference sequence). The V and J ends lost 3 bases and 1 base, in that order; junction bases with no gene match: 24. CDR3 loop: CALPSPSYRGIPRGTDKLIF. The CDR3 DNA reads as TGTGCCTTACCTTCGCCTTCCTACCGGGGGATTCCTCGTGGCACCGATAAACTCATCTTT.

This clone was counted only a few times. A far larger clone is one nucleotide away, so this likely arose from a read error. The identical CDR3 is also encoded by other nucleotide sequences in the sample. With the J gene uncalled, the V gene is TRDV1; the D call of TRDD2 is as the table states it, not checked on the DNA. The CDR3 consists of 19 residues. The V gene's germline CDR1 is TSWWSYY and CDR2 QGS. The CDR3 DNA reads TGTGCTCTTGGGGAACTCGCCTTCCTACCGCGGCCTCGCACCGATAAGCTCATCTTT. As protein: CALGELAFLPRPRTDKLIF.